This T cell receptor (beta chain) is from a study of cytotoxic CD8 clonotypes in ibrutinib-treated CLL. Study-level background: Response was recorded as partial in some 25 patients and complete in 2; at median roughly 68 months, around 14 remained remitted and about 12 had progressed.

Concerning this clone: Antigen unknown.

This CDR3 contains 14 residues. Germline CDR1 SGHRS, CDR2 YFSETQ. The V segment lost 5 bases and the J segment 4 bases; nucleotides outside the gene matches: 6. General study findings and limits: Sampling schedules were unmatched across sustained-remission and progressing patients. Pretreatment clonality was elevated relative to age-matched healthy donors and paralleled circulating CD8+ T-cell counts. Upon ibrutinib response clonality rose, and upon progression it fell back toward baseline.

The assay was immunoSEQ multiplex PCR, and TCRdb's table has in-frame clones only and misses some. Among more than 200,000 clones listed, roughly 74% were seen once. This sample comprised PBMCs, obtained after 24 months of ibrutinib treatment. The chain joins TRBV5-1 to TRBJ2-7; TRBD2 aligns across 10 bases. This sequence originates from a human donor with chronic lymphocytic leukemia. CDR3 residues: CASRGASGSYEQYF. The CDR3 DNA sequence: TGCGCCAGCAGGGGGGCTAGCGGGAGTTACGAGCAGTACTTC. Drawing the rest from reference TRBV5-1 and TRBJ2-7, the complete variable domain is KAGVTQTPRYLIKTRGQQVTLSCSPISGHRSVSWYQQTPGQGLQFLFEYFSETQRNKGNFPGRFSGRQFSNSRSEMNVSTLELGDSALYLCASRGASGSYEQYFGPGTRLTVT.